These 17 T cell receptor beta chains were sequenced from one sample in a study of cytomegalovirus exposure and HLA in healthy donors. It was with 60 Vbeta and 13 Jbeta primers that the PCR ran. Produced via immunoSEQ multiplex PCR; TCRdb's table is partial and in-frame only. The sample holds 180,000 or so clones, approximately 85% seen once. The sequencing input was PBMCs. All receptors derive from a woman aged 45-59 years in good health and CMV-seropositive.

The chain uses TRBV7-9 and TRBJ2-5; 9 nucleotides line up with TRBD1. Trimming took 5 bases from V and 0 from J; bases not matched to a gene: 4. Germline V CDR1 and CDR2: SEHNR, FQNEAQ (reference sequence). The CDR3 is made up of 15 amino acids. The CDR3 reads CASSPTGGHQETQYF. The CDR3 DNA reads as TGTGCCAGCAGCCCAACAGGGGGCCACCAAGAGACCCAGTACTTC.

This chain links TRBV6-1 with TRBJ2-7; 7 nucleotides line up with TRBD2. The CDR3 extends over 18 amino acids. Germline V lookup: CDR1 MNHNS, CDR2 SASEGT. Trimming took 3 bases from V and 1 from J; bases not matched to a gene: 15. Here the CDR3 reads CASSDRSSGLGESYEQYF. The CDR3 nucleotides read TGTGCCAGCAGTGACCGATCTTCAGGACTAGGCGAGTCCTACGAGCAGTACTTC.

The chain carries TRBV7-9 and TRBJ2-3; 9 positions agree with TRBD1. This CDR3 has 17 residues. With 1 base clipped from V and 2 bases from J, the junction kept 7 bases outside the gene matches. CDR1 is SEHNR, CDR2 FQNEAQ, per germline (reference sequence). The CDR3 reads CASSLVATGGLTDTQYF. The CDR3 region has the DNA TGTGCCAGCAGCTTAGTAGCGACAGGGGGGCTCACAGATACGCAGTATTTT.

This clone was found once. The chain links TRBV7-9 to TRBJ2-1; TRBD2 matches 9 bases. CDR1 and CDR2 from the germline V gene are SEHNR and FQNEAQ (reference sequence). The V gene end was trimmed by 5 bases and the J gene end by 5 bases; junction bases not matched to a gene: 16. The CDR3 contains 18 residues. The chain's CDR3 is CASSISGGGVNRNNEQFF. The CDR3 DNA sequence: TGTGCCAGCAGCATTAGCGGGGGTGGCGTTAATCGTAACAATGAGCAGTTCTTC.

The chain joins TRBV19 to TRBJ1-1, with unresolved D. In germline, CDR1 is LNHDA, CDR2 SQIVND (reference sequence). The CDR3 extends over 14 amino acids. With 5 bases removed from V and 1 base from J, the gap between germline ends came to 11 bases. This CDR3 reads CASSAVAGNTEAFF. CDR3 DNA: TGTGCCAGTAGTGCGGTAGCCGGGAACACTGAAGCTTTCTTT.

In its sample, this clone was seen once. In DNA form, the CDR3 reads TGTGCCAGCAGTTTATCCCATAGCGGGGGGGCCCCCGGGGAGCTGTTTTTT. As protein: CASSLSHSGGAPGELFF. The rearrangement uses TRBV27 and TRBJ2-2; 11 nucleotides agree with TRBD2. The CDR3 runs to 17 residues. V was pared by 0 bases and J by 6 bases, with 6 bases of the junction left unmatched. From germline, CDR1 is MNHEY and CDR2 SMNVEV (reference sequence).

The rearrangement joins TRBV6-5 to TRBJ2-1, with TRBD1 as a possible D gene (5 bases). Trimming shortened V by 4 bases and J by 10 bases, and 11 bases separated the two germline ends. Germline V gene lookup returns CDR1 MNHEY and CDR2 SVGAGI. The CDR3 runs to 12 residues. The CDR3 coding sequence is TGTGCCAGCAGTTCGCCAGACAGAGAGCAGTTCTTC. Translation gives CASSSPDREQFF.

This chain connects TRBV7-9 to TRBJ2-1; TRBD2 might be the D (6 bases). Trimming took off 5 bases at V and 0 bases at J, with 17 bases between the two ends. This CDR3 comprises 17 residues. CDR1 is SEHNR and CDR2 is FQNEAQ in the germline V gene (reference sequence). As DNA, the CDR3 is TGTGCCAGCAGCCCGGGACTTCCGGTGAGCTCCTACAATGAGCAGTTCTTC. It is translated as CASSPGLPVSSYNEQFF.

The chain joins TRBV19 to TRBJ2-1; D unclear. The CDR3 contains 15 residues. Germline V gene data show CDR1 as LNHDA and CDR2 as SQIVND (reference sequence). The V and J ends lost 5 bases and 0 bases respectively, with 11 bases between them. DNA of the CDR3: TGTGCCAGTAGTGCCTCAGGTCCCTCCTACAATGAGCAGTTCTTC. Its translation: CASSASGPSYNEQFF.

The chain has TRBV7-2 and TRBJ2-7, with 9 bases aligning to TRBD1. With V trimmed by 1 base and J by 5 bases, 6 bases remained unmatched. The CDR3 is made up of 15 amino acids. Looked up from germline, CDR1 is SGHTA and CDR2 is FQGNSA. The CDR3 reads CASSLVGTGSDEQYF. CDR3 DNA sequence: TGTGCCAGCAGCTTAGTTGGGACAGGGTCGGACGAGCAGTACTTC.

This clone was detected only a few times. The chain has TRBV5-4 and TRBJ1-1; maybe TRBD1 (6 bases). The CDR3 extends over 15 amino acids. Germline CDR1 SGHNT, CDR2 YYREEE (reference sequence). V shed 0 bases and J shed 5 bases, with 14 bases lying between them. DNA of the CDR3: TGTGCCAGCAGCTTGGGGGGCGGGGGCGAGACTGAAGCTTTCTTT. Amino acids: CASSLGGGGETEAFF.

This chain links TRBV6-1 with TRBJ2-7, with D perhaps matching TRBD1 (6 bases). Trimming removed 5 bases at V and 3 bases at J, with 17 bases between. The CDR3 sequence is 15 residues long. Germline CDR1 is MNHNS and CDR2 is SASEGT. CDR3 residues: CASSQLGALNYEQYF. CDR3 in DNA: TGTGCCAGCAGTCAGCTGGGGGCGCTGAACTACGAGCAGTACTTC.

In this sample, this clone turned up once. The V gene is TRBV7-9, the J gene TRBJ2-5; 7 nucleotides agree with TRBD1. Germline assignment: CDR1 SEHNR and CDR2 FQNEAQ (reference sequence). The CDR3 spans 14 residues. The trim removed 3 bases at V and 5 bases at J, leaving 6 bases unmatched. The CDR3 here is CASSFSKGGETQYF. In DNA form, the CDR3 reads TGTGCCAGCAGCTTTAGTAAAGGGGGCGAGACCCAGTACTTC.

CDR3 nucleotides: TGTGCCAGCAGCTCTACTAGCGTGCAGTACTTC. Its translation: CASSSTSVQYF. This chain connects TRBV27 to TRBJ2-7; 7 bases are a match to TRBD2. The CDR3 runs to 11 residues. The J segment lost 9 bases and the V segment lost 6 bases, leaving 5 bases of the junction unmatched. The V gene's germline CDR1 is MNHEY and CDR2 SMNVEV (reference sequence).

This clone was detected only once. The rearrangement links TRBV19 to TRBJ1-5; D remains unclear. The germline V gene has CDR1 LNHDA and CDR2 SQIVND (reference sequence). There are 16 residues in the CDR3. Trimming left V 0 bases short and J 3 bases short, with 12 bases between. Written as DNA, the CDR3 is TGTGCCAGTAGTATAGAGTCACTGTCGCTCAATCAGCCCCAGCATTTT. Translating gives CASSIESLSLNQPQHF.

V is TRBV29-1 and J is TRBJ2-5, with D perhaps TRBD1 (6 bases). The assigned J gene may be wrong: the sequence end matches TRBJ2-7 better. This CDR3 has 12 residues. The V gene's germline CDR1 is SQVTM and CDR2 ANQGSEA. CDR3 bases: TGCAGCGCTACACAGGGACCCTACGAGCAGTACTTC. Its protein product is CSATQGPYEQYF.

The chain couples TRBV18 to TRBJ2-2; D is perhaps TRBD2 (6 bases). The ends were cut back, 3 bases at V and 3 bases at J, with 11 bases in the middle. The length of the CDR3 is 15 residues. Germline CDR1 KGHSH, CDR2 LQKENI. The CDR3 DNA is TGTGCCAGCTCACCGGTAGCTAGCGACACCGGGGAGCTGTTTTTT. Protein sequence: CASSPVASDTGELFF.